Below are 18 T cell receptor beta chains sequenced from a single sample in a study of blood T cell repertoires in COVID-19. The method was immunoSEQ multiplex PCR; TCRdb's version includes in-frame clones alone and lacks a portion of them. Among some 170,000 clones, approximately 84% were seen once, and the ten largest hold roughly 1%. Sequencing was done on a sample of peripheral blood. The source of these receptors is a man between 40 and 49 years old with acute or convalescent COVID-19.

The rearrangement uses TRBV6-4 and TRBJ2-1; D may be TRBD1 (5 bases). This CDR3 comprises 14 residues. Trimming shortened V by 5 bases and J by 6 bases, and 14 bases separated the two germline ends. Germline V gives CDR1 MRHNA, CDR2 SNTAGT. The CDR3 protein is CASSIQADSNEQFF. The CDR3 region has the DNA TGTGCCAGCAGTATTCAAGCAGACAGCAATGAGCAGTTCTTC.

The chain carries TRBV2 and TRBJ2-5, with 12 bases identical to TRBD2. V shed 6 bases and J 2 bases; nucleotides not matched to a gene: 4. The CDR3 loop spans 15 amino acids. Per the germline V gene, CDR1 is SNHLY and CDR2 is FYNNEI. The CDR3 nucleotides are TGTGCCAGCAGGGAGACTAGCGGGGGACAAGAGACCCAGTACTTC. This translates into CASRETSGGQETQYF.

The V gene is TRBV11-2, the J gene TRBJ2-1; TRBD2 might be the D (7 bases). This CDR3 region has 16 residues. The V gene lost 5 bases and the J gene lost 4 bases, with 18 bases spanning the gap. Per the germline V gene, CDR1 is SGHAT and CDR2 is FQNNGV. CDR3 amino acids: CASSAMGGAGYNEQFF. CDR3 DNA: TGTGCCAGCAGCGCGATGGGGGGGGCTGGATACAATGAGCAGTTCTTC.

The chain joins TRBV14 to TRBJ1-1, with D unclear. This CDR3 spans 14 amino acids. The V gene's germline CDR1 is SGHDN and CDR2 FVKESK. Trimming stripped 0 bases from V and 1 base from J, with 6 bases between. DNA of the CDR3: TGTGCCAGCAGCCAAGAATCAAAGAACACTGAAGCTTTCTTT. It encodes CASSQESKNTEAFF.

The CDR3 bases are TGCGCCAGCAGCTTGTCACAGGGATGGCAGACTAATGAAAAACTGTTTTTT. Protein: CASSLSQGWQTNEKLFF. V and J are TRBV5-1 and TRBJ1-4; weak D call: TRBD1 (6 bases). The germline CDR1 and CDR2 sequences are SGHRS and YFSETQ. The CDR3 spans 17 residues. Trimming removed 1 base from V and 2 bases from J, with 15 bases in between.

The genes are TRBV3-1 (or the pseudogene TRBV3-2) and TRBJ2-7; 7 bases match TRBD2. The trim removed 9 bases at V and 4 bases at J, leaving 6 bases unmatched. From germline, CDR1 is LGHDT and CDR2 YNNKEL (reference sequence). The CDR3 is 12 amino acids. In DNA form, the CDR3 reads TGTGCCAGTAGTAGGGGAGGGTACGAGCAGTACTTC. It codes for CASSRGGYEQYF.

This clone was detected a few times. The chain combines TRBV5-1 with TRBJ1-1; D is possibly TRBD1 (6 bases). V dropped 3 bases and J dropped 4 bases, with 13 bases sitting between them. CDR1 is SGHRS, CDR2 YFSETQ, per germline. This CDR3 has 14 residues. The CDR3 loop reads CASSYKQGGTEAFF. The CDR3 DNA is TGCGCCAGCAGCTATAAACAGGGTGGCACTGAAGCTTTCTTT.

This sequence joins TRBV4-1 and TRBJ2-1; 10 bases are a match to TRBD1. Germline CDR1 reads MGHRA; CDR2 reads YSYEKL. After removal of 6 bases from V and 4 bases from J, the junction contained 9 bases not matched to a gene. This CDR3 spans 16 amino acids. The CDR3 DNA follows: TGCGCCAGCAGGGATGAGGGACAGGGGCGGTACAATGAGCAGTTCTTC. The encoded protein is CASRDEGQGRYNEQFF.

This clone was observed a single time. This chain connects TRBV29-1 to TRBJ1-1; D ambiguous. The CDR3 has 13 residues. Germline V gives CDR1 SQVTM, CDR2 ANQGSEA. With 4 bases removed from V and 0 bases from J, the gap between germline ends came to 9 bases. The CDR3 DNA reads as TGCAGCGTTGCGCGGCCCATGAACACTGAAGCTTTCTTT. It translates to CSVARPMNTEAFF. The complete variable domain, with remaining parts taken from reference TRBV29-1 and TRBJ1-1, reads SAVISQKPSRDICQRGTSLTIQCQVDSQVTMMFWYRQQPGQSLTLIATANQGSEATYESGFVIDKFPISRPNLTFSTLTVSNMSPEDSSIYLCSVARPMNTEAFFGQGTRLTVV.

CDR3 bases: TGTGCCATCAAGGGCCCCCCGGGACACACGAACACTGAAGCTTTCTTT. Translated: CAIKGPPGHTNTEAFF. The J gene is TRBJ1-1, the V gene TRBV10-3; maybe TRBD1 (6 bases). V dropped 7 bases and J dropped 1 base, with 19 bases sitting between them. Germline CDR1 reads ENHRY; CDR2 reads SYGVKD. The CDR3 is made up of 16 amino acids.

This clone has just one count. The CDR3 loop reads CASSQYIGTASTDTQYF. For the CDR3, the DNA is TGTGCCAGCAGTCAGTACATCGGGACAGCTAGCACAGATACGCAGTATTTT. The rearrangement joins TRBV14 to TRBJ2-3; TRBD1 matches at 7 bases. Germline V CDR1 and CDR2: SGHDN, FVKESK. The CDR3 has 17 residues. V lost 6 bases, J lost 0 bases, and 12 bases stayed unmatched.

The chain is built from TRBV6-5 and TRBJ2-7; TRBD1 matches 7 bases. The trim removed 0 bases at V and 0 bases at J, leaving 5 bases unmatched. The CDR3 sequence is 16 residues long. Germline loops: CDR1 MNHEY, CDR2 SVGAGI. The CDR3 DNA reads TGTGCCAGCAGTTACTCTTCGACAGGGTCCTCCTACGAGCAGTACTTC. Protein sequence: CASSYSSTGSSYEQYF.

The CDR3 DNA is TGTGCCAGCAGTTACTCCGGACTAGCAAGCAGCGGGGAGCTGTTTTTT. It is translated as CASSYSGLASSGELFF. The chain couples TRBV6-8 to TRBJ2-2; TRBD2 agrees at 8 bases. The V segment lost 0 bases and the J segment 7 bases; nucleotides outside the gene matches: 7. The CDR3 consists of 16 residues. Germline CDR1 is MNHGY and CDR2 is SAAAGT.

The chain joins TRBV3-1 (or the pseudogene TRBV3-2) to TRBJ2-2; D may be TRBD1 (6 bases). The CDR3 contains 15 residues. Germline V gene sequence: CDR1 LGHDT, CDR2 YNNKEL (reference sequence). The germline V and J ends were trimmed by 0 bases and 1 base, with 6 bases remaining between them. The CDR3 nucleotides are TGTGCCAGCAGCCAAGAGACAGGGAACACCGGGGAGCTGTTTTTT. Translated, it gives CASSQETGNTGELFF.

The chain employs TRBV6-1 and TRBJ1-2; 10 bases agree with TRBD1. After removal of 3 bases from V and 4 bases from J, the junction contained 2 bases not matched to a gene. The CDR3 length is 14 residues. In germline, CDR1 is MNHNS, CDR2 SASEGT. The CDR3: CASSERTGGYGYTF. In DNA, the CDR3 is TGTGCCAGCAGTGAGAGGACAGGGGGCTATGGCTACACCTTC.

The V gene is TRBV5-6, the J gene TRBJ1-5; 8 nucleotides agree with TRBD1. The CDR3 loop spans 14 amino acids. Trimming cost V 4 bases and J 7 bases; bases outside gene matches: 7. The germline V gene encodes CDR1 SGHDT and CDR2 YYEEEE. The CDR3 coding sequence is TGTGCCAGCAGCGATTGGACAGGGCCCCAGCCCCAGCATTTT. Protein: CASSDWTGPQPQHF.

The CDR3 region has the DNA TGTGCCAGCAGCTTAGACCCGGGGACCCAGTACTTC. It yields the protein CASSLDPGTQYF. The rearrangement links TRBV7-9 to TRBJ2-5, with D unclear. The germline V gene encodes CDR1 SEHNR and CDR2 FQNEAQ (reference sequence). V lost 1 base and J 7 bases, leaving 7 bases between the germline ends. This CDR3 comprises 12 residues.

The chain recombines TRBV2 with TRBJ1-1; D is unclear. Germline V gene lookup returns CDR1 SNHLY and CDR2 FYNNEI. The CDR3 has 12 residues. V lost 2 bases and J 7 bases, leaving 8 bases between the germline ends. The CDR3 coding sequence is TGTGCCAGCAGTGAACAAGCGAATGAAGCTTTCTTT. Protein product: CASSEQANEAFF.